This T cell receptor (beta chain) was sequenced for a study of identical twins. Broader study findings: Weaker excess twin sharing was seen among beta out-of-frame sequences. Clonotypes of the beta chain that were abundant in cord blood carried fewer insertions (memory repertoires showed none).

Through template switching, a universal primer site was introduced, and the cDNA contained unique molecular identifiers. Via MiXCR, TCRdb re-called the 5' RACE reads, giving one row per CDR3 protein. Here the sample spans about 700,000 distinct CDR3 sequences, over 5% being singletons. Turning to this clonotype: Antigen specificity is unknown. This may arise from a read error, as a much more abundant clone is one base away.

Germline V gene data show CDR1 as DFQATT and CDR2 as SNEGSKA (reference sequence). CDR3 size: 13 residues. The material sequenced was naive T cells sorted from blood. The V gene is TRBV20-1, the J gene TRBJ2-5; 8 bases align to TRBD2. The TCR sequence derives from a man between 18 and 35 years old in good health. The CDR3 loop reads CSAILAVQETRYF. The DNA of the CDR3 is TGCAGTGCCATACTAGCGGTACAAGAGACCCGGTACTTC.